The 21 T cell receptor beta chains below were found in one sample sequenced in a study of blood T cells in healthy people across ages. Then a second PCR, running about 6 to 12 cycles, was carried out with a sample-barcoded 5' primer and a J-beta primer mix. TCRdb ran MiXCR on the 5' RACE reads and lists one entry per CDR3 protein. This table has about 1.4 million distinct CDR3 sequences, roughly 59% appearing once. The sequenced sample was blood. These receptors were taken from a man aged 18-30 years in good health.

This clonotype has only one observation. The chain is built from TRBV6-1 and TRBJ2-6; D is possibly TRBD1 (5 bases). The V gene's germline CDR1 is MNHNS and CDR2 SASEGT. The CDR3 runs to 18 residues. V lost 6 bases and J 0 bases, leaving 18 bases between the germline ends. The CDR3 sequence: CASRFDSRAFSGANVLTF. In DNA, the CDR3 is TGTGCCAGCAGGTTCGACAGCCGAGCTTTCTCTGGGGCCAACGTCCTGACTTTC.

V usage is TRBV12-3 or TRBV12-4 and J usage is TRBJ1-4; possible D gene TRBD1, 6 bases. Trimming removed 3 bases from V and 5 bases from J, with 10 bases in between. The CDR3 covers 14 residues. In DNA, the CDR3 is TGTGCCAGCAGTTTTTCAGGGGCAAATGAAAAACTGTTTTTT. Its translation is CASSFSGANEKLFF.

In the case of this clonotype: Compared with germline, one end of the junction differs, possibly owing to a read error. The chain combines TRBV12-3 or TRBV12-4 with TRBJ1-5, with D unresolved. The length of the CDR3 is 16 residues. Here the CDR3 reads CAGSLEAHYSNQPQHF. In DNA form, the CDR3 reads TGTGCCGGCAGTTTAGAGGCACACTATAGCAATCAGCCCCAGCATTTT.

The rearrangement uses TRBV6-2 or TRBV6-3 and TRBJ1-1; 9 bases agree with TRBD1. With 2 bases clipped from V and 6 bases from J, the junction kept 7 bases outside the gene matches. The CDR3 runs 15 residues. Germline V gene lookup returns CDR1 MNHEY and CDR2 SVGEGT. The CDR3 coding sequence is TGTGCCAGCAGTTACCTGGACAGGGGATCCCCTGAAGCTTTCTTT. Its translation is CASSYLDRGSPEAFF.

This clonotype was picked up a small number of times. The chain recombines TRBV3-1 with TRBJ2-1; 11 positions match TRBD2. Germline V gene data show CDR1 as LGHDT and CDR2 as YNNKEL (reference sequence). The junction had 1 base not matched to a gene; V was cut back by 3 bases and J by 9 bases. The CDR3 has 13 amino acids. For the CDR3, the DNA is TGTGCCAGCAGCCAGCTAGCGGGAGGTGAGCAGTTCTTC. Residues: CASSQLAGGEQFF.

This clonotype was observed a few times. The chain has TRBV5-6 and TRBJ2-3, with D possibly matching TRBD2 (7 bases). Germline-derived CDR1 and CDR2 are SGHDT and YYEEEE. This CDR3 contains 15 residues. V was cut by 2 bases and J by 2 bases, with 12 bases left in between. The CDR3 reads CASSLRGGLTDTQYF. CDR3 nucleotides: TGTGCCAGCAGCTTAAGGGGGGGGCTCACAGATACGCAGTATTTT. Complete variable domain (other parts from reference TRBV5-6 and TRBJ2-3): DAGVTQSPTHLIKTRGQQVTLRCSPKSGHDTVSWYQQALGQGPQFIFQYYEEEERQRGNFPDRFSGHQFPNYSSELNVNALLLGDSALYLCASSLRGGLTDTQYFGPGTRLTVL.

The chain employs TRBV4-3 and TRBJ2-7; 10 positions match TRBD1. V shed 0 bases, J shed 3 bases, and the junction held 5 bases outside the gene matches. The CDR3 loop spans 16 amino acids. Germline values: CDR1 LGHNA, CDR2 YSLEER. CDR3 loop: CASSQDQGQGHYEQYF. The CDR3, as DNA: TGCGCCAGCAGCCAAGATCAGGGACAGGGGCACTACGAGCAGTACTTC.

The V and J genes are TRBV6-2 or TRBV6-3 and TRBJ2-5; tentatively, D is TRBD2 (6 bases). Trimming took off 6 bases at V and 4 bases at J, with 18 bases between the two ends. Germline V gene lookup returns CDR1 MNHEY and CDR2 SVGEGT. The CDR3 runs 15 residues. The CDR3 loop reads CASSRGNSFRETQYF. CDR3 sequence (DNA): TGTGCCAGCAGCCGCGGGAATTCTTTCAGAGAGACCCAGTACTTC.

The rearrangement uses TRBV25-1 and TRBJ1-4; D is unresolved. V lost 4 bases and J 7 bases, leaving 7 bases between the germline ends. Germline-derived CDR1 and CDR2 are MGHDK and SYGVNS. This CDR3 comprises 12 residues. CDR3 bases: TGTGCCAGCAGTGGAGATTTTGAAAAACTGTTTTTT. Its protein is CASSGDFEKLFF.

This chain connects TRBV10-3 to TRBJ2-3, with D possibly matching TRBD1 (5 bases). The CDR3 runs to 14 residues. Germline values: CDR1 ENHRY, CDR2 SYGVKD. The V end was cut by 10 bases, the J end by 1 base, with 15 bases between. The DNA of the CDR3 is TGTGCCACGGAACCAGGGATCGGCACAGATACGCAGTATTTT. Amino acid sequence: CATEPGIGTDTQYF.

CDR3 nucleotides: TGTGCCAGCAGCCATTTTCGCGACAGGGGGAATGGCTACACCTTC. Protein: CASSHFRDRGNGYTF. V is TRBV3-1 and J is TRBJ1-2; 9 bases map to TRBD1. Trimming cost V 3 bases and J 6 bases; bases outside gene matches: 8. This CDR3 has 15 amino acids. Germline-derived CDR1 and CDR2 are LGHDT and YNNKEL (reference sequence).

Details on this clonotype: A much larger clone differs by one base, so this may be a read error. The CDR3 region has the DNA TGCATCGTGGGAACGGGCGAGCAGTACTTC. It is translated as CIVGTGEQYF. The rearrangement uses TRBV29-1 and TRBJ2-5; D gene uncertain. The end of the DNA aligns better with TRBJ2-7, so the J call may be wrong. The germline V gene has CDR1 SQVTM and CDR2 ANQGSEA. CDR3 length: 10 amino acids.

The rearrangement uses TRBV24-1 and TRBJ1-1, with D hard to call. This CDR3 has 14 amino acids. CDR1 is KGHDR and CDR2 is SFDVKD in the germline V gene. Trimming removed 8 bases at V and 1 base at J, with 13 bases between. The DNA for the CDR3 is TGTGCCACCACCCTTGACATCGGGAACACTGAAGCTTTCTTT. Protein product: CATTLDIGNTEAFF.

The rearrangement joins TRBV6-1 to TRBJ2-7; weak D call: TRBD2 (6 bases). Trimming cost V 4 bases and J 7 bases, with 20 bases left between them. Per the germline V gene, CDR1 is MNHNS and CDR2 is SASEGT. The CDR3 has 15 residues. In nucleotides, the CDR3 is TGTGCCAGCAGTGGTGGATGGGGGACGGCGGGGGAGCAGTACTTC. Protein sequence: CASSGGWGTAGEQYF.

The V gene is TRBV25-1, the J gene TRBJ1-2; a possible D gene is TRBD1 (5 bases). There are 11 residues in the CDR3. With 7 bases removed from V and 6 bases from J, the gap between germline ends came to 9 bases. Per the germline V gene, CDR1 is MGHDK and CDR2 is SYGVNS. This CDR3 is CASTGIDGYTF. CDR3 sequence (DNA): TGTGCCAGCACAGGGATCGATGGCTACACCTTC.

This clonotype was seen only a few times. This chain links TRBV7-9 with TRBJ2-7; D gene unclear. This CDR3 spans 14 amino acids. The V gene lost 4 bases and the J gene lost 2 bases, with 12 bases spanning the gap. The germline V gene encodes CDR1 SEHNR and CDR2 FQNEAQ (reference sequence). DNA for the CDR3: TGTGCCAGCAGCTCTCCCATACTAACCTACGAGCAGTACTTC. It yields the protein CASSSPILTYEQYF.

V gene TRBV5-1 combines with J gene TRBJ2-1; possible D gene TRBD2, 6 bases. V was shortened by 2 bases and J by 10 bases, with 13 bases between the two germline ends. Germline V gene sequence: CDR1 SGHRS, CDR2 YFSETQ. The CDR3 has 13 residues. In DNA, the CDR3 is TGCGCCAGCAGCTTTGGCGGGACCTACGAGCAGTTCTTC. Translation gives CASSFGGTYEQFF.

In its sample, this clonotype was seen a few times. J is TRBJ2-1 and V is TRBV29-1; 9 positions agree with TRBD2. Looked up from germline, CDR1 is SQVTM and CDR2 is ANQGSEA. The CDR3 extends over 14 amino acids. The V segment lost 5 bases and the J segment 5 bases; nucleotides outside the gene matches: 7. CDR3 protein: CSVRSSGENNEQFF. The CDR3 coding sequence is TGCAGCGTTCGCTCTAGCGGGGAAAACAATGAGCAGTTCTTC.

This clonotype occurred a few times. The chain joins TRBV13 to TRBJ2-7; maybe TRBD1 (5 bases). This CDR3 has 13 amino acids. Germline CDR1 PRHDT, CDR2 FYEKMQ (reference sequence). Between the trimmed V and J ends, which lost 3 bases and 5 bases, there was a span of 11 bases. Written as DNA, the CDR3 is TGTGCCAGCAGCTTGACAGTTGAGAACGAGCAGTACTTC. This gives the protein CASSLTVENEQYF.

This clonotype was detected a few times. The rearrangement joins TRBV27 to TRBJ2-5; D remains ambiguous. The CDR3 covers 15 residues. The V and J ends lost 5 bases and 4 bases respectively, with 17 bases between them. Germline CDR1 and CDR2: MNHEY and SMNVEV (reference sequence). CDR3 sequence (DNA): TGTGCCAGCAGTCCCGGTTCGGGTCCGTCAGAGACCCAGTACTTC. Translated: CASSPGSGPSETQYF.

This clonotype has just a few counts. The J gene is TRBJ1-2, the V gene TRBV7-2; 12 nucleotides agree with TRBD2. Gene TRBJ2-7 matches the end of the DNA better, so the J call may be wrong. The germline gives CDR1 SGHTA, CDR2 FQGNSA. This CDR3 is 18 amino acids long. In DNA form, the CDR3 reads TGTGCCAGCAGCTTAATGTCGGGACTAGCGGGTCCAGCCTACGAGCAGTACTTC. Protein product: CASSLMSGLAGPAYEQYF.